This entry describes one T cell receptor beta chain. The data were obtained in a study of blood T cell repertoires in COVID-19. Germline V gene sequence: CDR1 LNHDA, CDR2 SQIVND (reference sequence). The J segment lost 4 bases and the V segment lost 3 bases, leaving 4 bases of the junction unmatched. This CDR3 is 14 amino acids long. The method was immunoSEQ multiplex PCR; TCRdb's version includes in-frame clones alone and lacks a portion of them. Seen here are tens of thousands of clones, about 78% observed once, and the top ten hold around half. V gene TRBV19 combines with J gene TRBJ1-2; 8 positions match TRBD1. Sequencing was done on a sample of peripheral blood. The clonotype was recovered from an elderly woman with acute or convalescent COVID-19. The CDR3 bases are TGTGCCAGTAGTATGGCAGGGGGCGGCTATGGCTACACCTTC. It codes for CASSMAGGGYGYTF.